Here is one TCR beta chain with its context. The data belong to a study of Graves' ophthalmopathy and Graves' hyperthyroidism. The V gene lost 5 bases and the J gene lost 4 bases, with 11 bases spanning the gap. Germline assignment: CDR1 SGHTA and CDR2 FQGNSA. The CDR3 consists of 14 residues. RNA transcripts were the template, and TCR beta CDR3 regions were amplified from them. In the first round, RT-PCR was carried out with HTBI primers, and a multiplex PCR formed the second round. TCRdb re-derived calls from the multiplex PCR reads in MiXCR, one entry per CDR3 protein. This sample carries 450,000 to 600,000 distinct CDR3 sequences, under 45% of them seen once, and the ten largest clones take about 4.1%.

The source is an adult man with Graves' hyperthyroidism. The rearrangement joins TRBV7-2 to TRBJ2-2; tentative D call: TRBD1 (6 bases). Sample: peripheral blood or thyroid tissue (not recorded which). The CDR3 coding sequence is TGTGCCAGCAGCGTCCTGGACAGCACCGGGGAGCTGTTTTTT. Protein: CASSVLDSTGELFF.